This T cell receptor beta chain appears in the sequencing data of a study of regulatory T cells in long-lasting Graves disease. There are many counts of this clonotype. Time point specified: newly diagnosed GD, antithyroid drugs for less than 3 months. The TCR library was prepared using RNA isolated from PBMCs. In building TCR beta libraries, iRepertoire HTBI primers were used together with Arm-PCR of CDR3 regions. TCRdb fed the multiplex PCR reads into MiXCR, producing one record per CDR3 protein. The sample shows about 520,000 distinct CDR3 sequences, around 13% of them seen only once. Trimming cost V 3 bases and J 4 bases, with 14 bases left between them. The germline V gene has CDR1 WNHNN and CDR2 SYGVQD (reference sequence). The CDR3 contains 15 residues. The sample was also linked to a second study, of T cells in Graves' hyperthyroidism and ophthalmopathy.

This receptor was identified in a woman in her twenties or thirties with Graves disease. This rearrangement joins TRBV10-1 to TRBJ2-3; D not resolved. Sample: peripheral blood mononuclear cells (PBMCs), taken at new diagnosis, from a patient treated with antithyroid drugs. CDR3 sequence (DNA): TGCGCCAGCAGTGATACCCGGTGGCTCCCAGATACGCAGTATTTT. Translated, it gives CASSDTRWLPDTQYF.